This T cell receptor beta chain derives from a study of T cells in Graves' hyperthyroidism and ophthalmopathy. This clonotype was seen only once. Amplified TCR beta CDR3 regions derived from RNA transcripts. A set of HTBI primers served as the primers for a first-round RT-PCR of the TCR CDR3. TCRdb processed the multiplex PCR reads anew with MiXCR; each CDR3 protein has one entry. The sample has roughly 570,000 distinct CDR3 sequences, roughly 46% seen once. The CDR3 runs to 15 residues. CDR1 is SGHAT, CDR2 FQDESV, per germline (reference sequence). V was shortened by 2 bases and J by 0 bases, with 10 bases between the two germline ends.

What was sequenced was peripheral blood or thyroid tissue (not recorded which). This receptor was obtained from an adult woman with Graves' disease, either hyperthyroidism or ophthalmopathy (not recorded which). The rearrangement joins TRBV11-1 to TRBJ1-1; D remains unclear. The CDR3 region has the DNA TGTGCCAGCAGCTTATGGGCAGACATGAACACTGAAGCTTTCTTT. Translation: CASSLWADMNTEAFF. Combining the CDR3 with reference TRBV11-1 and TRBJ1-1 gives the whole variable domain EAEVAQSPRYKITEKSQAVAFWCDPISGHATLYWYRQILGQGPELLVQFQDESVVDDSQLPKDRFSAERLKGVDSTLKIQPAELGDSAMYLCASSLWADMNTEAFFGQGTRLTVV.